The 27 T cell receptor beta chains listed next were all sequenced from one sample in a study of cytomegalovirus exposure and HLA in healthy donors. PCR used 60 Vbeta primers and 13 Jbeta primers. TCRdb's copy holds only in-frame clones and misses some; the assay was immunoSEQ multiplex PCR. The sample holds about 180,000 clones; 75% to 85% are singletons and the top ten take roughly 4.9%. Material for sequencing was PBMCs. The receptors were sampled from a woman aged 18-29 years in good health and CMV-seropositive.

This clone occurred once. This chain connects TRBV5-1 to TRBJ2-1; 8 positions agree with TRBD2. J was trimmed by 7 bases and V by 1 base; bases with no gene match: 7. Germline CDR1 is SGHRS and CDR2 is YFSETQ. CDR3 size: 15 residues. The CDR3 region is CASSLRRGARNEQFF. CDR3 sequence (DNA): TGCGCCAGCAGCTTGAGGCGGGGGGCCCGAAATGAGCAGTTCTTC. The full variable domain, its missing parts supplied by reference TRBV5-1 and TRBJ2-1, is KAGVTQTPRYLIKTRGQQVTLSCSPISGHRSVSWYQQTPGQGLQFLFEYFSETQRNKGNFPGRFSGRQFSNSRSEMNVSTLELGDSALYLCASSLRRGARNEQFFGPGTRLTVL.

CDR3 DNA sequence: TGTGCCAGCAACCGACAGGGCCATAATGAAAAACTGTTTTTT. This sequence encodes CASNRQGHNEKLFF. The chain links TRBV13 to TRBJ1-4; 7 bases agree with TRBD1. Trimming cost V 7 bases and J 4 bases; bases outside gene matches: 6. The CDR3 consists of 14 residues. CDR1 PRHDT and CDR2 FYEKMQ come from the germline V gene (reference sequence).

CDR3: CASSLTGQGFSGANVLTF. CDR3 DNA: TGTGCCAGTAGTTTAACGGGACAGGGCTTCTCTGGGGCCAACGTCCTGACTTTC. The V and J genes are TRBV19 and TRBJ2-6; 9 nucleotides agree with TRBD1. The germline CDR1 and CDR2 sequences are LNHDA and SQIVND (reference sequence). The CDR3 is 18 amino acids. The V gene end was trimmed by 5 bases and the J gene end by 0 bases; junction bases not matched to a gene: 8.

DNA of the CDR3: TGCGCCAGCAGACACCTAAACCGGGACAGGGAACGCTATGGCTACACCTTC. It yields the protein CASRHLNRDRERYGYTF. The chain employs TRBV4-1 and TRBJ1-2, with 9 bases that match TRBD1. This CDR3 is 17 amino acids long. The ends lost 6 bases at V and 4 bases at J; junction bases unmatched: 15. CDR1 and CDR2 from the germline V gene are MGHRA and YSYEKL.

The chain has TRBV9 and TRBJ1-1, with 9 nucleotides matching TRBD1. V lost 4 bases and J lost 5; bases outside the gene matches: 6. CDR3 length: 14 residues. CDR1 is SGDLS, CDR2 YYNGEE, per germline. The CDR3 DNA reads as TGTGCCAGCAGCTTACACAGGGGGCCGACTGAAGCTTTCTTT. Translating gives CASSLHRGPTEAFF.

The chain is built from TRBV6-1 and TRBJ2-2; 8 nucleotides agree with TRBD2. V shed 8 bases, J shed 5 bases, and the junction held 7 bases outside the gene matches. This CDR3 contains 14 residues. Germline V gene data show CDR1 as MNHNS and CDR2 as SASEGT. CDR3 DNA: TGTGCCAGCCTTCTAGCGGGCTGGACCGGGGAGCTGTTTTTT. This encodes CASLLAGWTGELFF.

The gene calls are TRBV5-1 and TRBJ2-2; no clear D gene. From germline, CDR1 is SGHRS and CDR2 YFSETQ. This CDR3 region has 16 residues. Trimming pared 0 bases from V and 0 bases from J, leaving 9 bases between. CDR3 in amino acids: CASSLVQPANTGELFF. The DNA of the CDR3 is TGCGCCAGCAGCTTGGTACAGCCGGCGAACACCGGGGAGCTGTTTTTT.

This chain joins TRBV5-6 and TRBJ2-3, with 7 nucleotides matching TRBD1. Trimming cost V 4 bases and J 3 bases; bases outside gene matches: 2. Germline lookup yields CDR1 SGHDT and CDR2 YYEEEE. The CDR3 has 13 residues. CDR3 residues: CASSQQGTDTQYF. The CDR3 nucleotides are TGTGCCAGCAGCCAACAGGGGACAGATACGCAGTATTTT.

A single count supports this clone. V gene TRBV27 combines with J gene TRBJ1-2, with D perhaps matching TRBD1 (5 bases). The germline gives CDR1 MNHEY, CDR2 SMNVEV (reference sequence). V lost 3 bases and J lost 8, with 13 bases in between. This CDR3 is 13 amino acids long. The CDR3 here is CASSFAGVGGYTF. As DNA, the CDR3 is TGTGCCAGCAGTTTTGCGGGGGTGGGCGGCTACACCTTC.

The CDR3: CASSRELRTGWNSPLHF. CDR3 bases: TGTGCCAGCAGCCGAGAGTTGCGGACAGGGTGGAATTCACCCCTCCACTTT. The V call is TRBV5-6, the J call TRBJ1-6; 8 bases are shared with TRBD1. Germline assignment: CDR1 SGHDT and CDR2 YYEEEE. This CDR3 has 17 amino acids. V lost 4 bases, J lost 7 bases, and 13 bases stayed unmatched.

This rearrangement joins TRBV11-2 to TRBJ2-3; 13 bases map to TRBD2. The CDR3 extends over 19 amino acids. Germline V CDR1 and CDR2: SGHAT, FQNNGV. The J segment lost 4 bases and the V segment lost 5 bases, leaving 15 bases of the junction unmatched. CDR3 DNA sequence: TGTGCCAGCAGCCCCCGTGGAACTAGCGGGGGGGCGGGGGCAGATACGCAGTATTTT. Its protein is CASSPRGTSGGAGADTQYF.

This clone was seen a few times. The chain uses TRBV7-9 and TRBJ2-7; possibly TRBD2 for D (6 bases). The germline gives CDR1 SEHNR, CDR2 FQNEAQ (reference sequence). The ends were cut back, 0 bases at V and 0 bases at J, with 9 bases in the middle. CDR3 length equals 15 residues. This CDR3 is CASSLAGSGSYEQYF. The CDR3 DNA sequence: TGTGCCAGCAGCTTAGCGGGTAGCGGCTCCTACGAGCAGTACTTC.

V gene TRBV7-9 combines with J gene TRBJ1-3, with a possible D match to TRBD1 (6 bases). Trimming left V 9 bases short and J 10 bases short, with 19 bases between. The CDR3 is made up of 13 amino acids. Per the germline V gene, CDR1 is SEHNR and CDR2 is FQNEAQ (reference sequence). CDR3 DNA: TGTGCCAGTCACAGGGTCATTGAAGGAACCATATATTTT. It is translated as CASHRVIEGTIYF.

This clone was seen a few times. V is TRBV2 and J is TRBJ2-3; weak D call: TRBD1 (6 bases). Germline CDR1 SNHLY, CDR2 FYNNEI. The CDR3 covers 14 residues. The V end was cut by 5 bases, the J end by 2 bases, with 11 bases between. In DNA form, the CDR3 reads TGTGCCAGCAGTTCGGACAGACCCACAGATACGCAGTATTTT. This encodes CASSSDRPTDTQYF.

The chain employs TRBV6-5 and TRBJ2-5; D gene ambiguous. The germline V and J ends were trimmed by 6 bases and 4 bases, with 12 bases remaining between them. The CDR3 length is 13 residues. Looked up from germline, CDR1 is MNHEY and CDR2 is SVGAGI. The CDR3 here is CASRTAGRETQYF. CDR3 DNA: TGTGCCAGCAGGACCGCTGGGCGAGAGACCCAGTACTTC.

V usage is TRBV28 and J usage is TRBJ1-1; weak D call: TRBD1 (5 bases). With 6 bases removed from V and 3 bases from J, the gap between germline ends came to 11 bases. The CDR3 contains 13 residues. CDR1 and CDR2 (germline): MDHEN, SYDVKM. Written as DNA, the CDR3 is TGTGCCAGCAGAACGGGAGGGGACACTGAAGCTTTCTTT. This sequence encodes CASRTGGDTEAFF.

The J gene is TRBJ2-2, the V gene TRBV6-5; D might be TRBD2 (7 bases). The CDR3 has 16 amino acids. Deletions cut 2 bases from V and 6 bases from J, with 16 bases between. In germline, CDR1 is MNHEY, CDR2 SVGAGI. CDR3 amino acids: CASSYGSGGYAGELFF. In DNA, the CDR3 is TGTGCCAGCAGTTACGGGTCGGGGGGCTACGCCGGGGAGCTGTTTTTT.

The chain links TRBV28 to TRBJ1-5; perhaps TRBD1 as D (5 bases). V was pared by 3 bases and J by 7 bases, with 10 bases between. The CDR3 length is 13 residues. The V gene's germline CDR1 is MDHEN and CDR2 SYDVKM. CDR3 bases: TGTGCCAGCAGTTTGCCAGGGCACCAGCCCCAGCATTTT. Its protein is CASSLPGHQPQHF. Full variable domain (remainder filled in from reference TRBV28 and TRBJ1-5): DVKVTQSSRYLVKRTGEKVFLECVQDMDHENMFWYRQDPGLGLRLIYFSYDVKMKEKGDIPEGYSVSREKKERFSLILESASTNQTSMYLCASSLPGHQPQHFGDGTRLSIL.

The chain carries TRBV6-1 and TRBJ2-7; weak D call: TRBD1 (6 bases). This CDR3 has 14 residues. Trimming removed 3 bases at V and 1 base at J, with 10 bases between. Germline V gene data show CDR1 as MNHNS and CDR2 as SASEGT. CDR3 region: CASSEAGASYEQYF. CDR3 bases: TGTGCCAGCAGTGAGGCAGGGGCTTCCTACGAGCAGTACTTC.

V is TRBV5-1 and J is TRBJ2-2; D may be TRBD1 (6 bases). V dropped 0 bases and J dropped 5 bases, with 11 bases sitting between them. The germline CDR1 and CDR2 sequences are SGHRS and YFSETQ. This CDR3 is built from 15 residues. In nucleotides, the CDR3 is TGCGCCAGCAGCTTGGACTTAGGACAGACCGGGGAGCTGTTTTTT. It codes for CASSLDLGQTGELFF.

The chain has TRBV4-3 and TRBJ2-7; maybe TRBD2 (6 bases). This CDR3 is built from 15 residues. Trimming removed 8 bases at V and 4 bases at J, with 21 bases between. The germline V gene has CDR1 LGHNA and CDR2 YSLEER. DNA of the CDR3: TGCGCCAGCTCCCCCCGGGCTTACCGGGGGTACGAGCAGTACTTC. Protein: CASSPRAYRGYEQYF.

V gene TRBV4-3 combines with J gene TRBJ1-1; D gene ambiguous. CDR1 and CDR2 from the germline V gene are LGHNA and YSLEER. V was trimmed by 1 base and J by 5 bases, leaving 8 bases between them. This CDR3 contains 13 residues. The CDR3 loop reads CASSQAGRTEAFF. DNA of the CDR3: TGCGCCAGCAGCCAAGCCGGGAGGACTGAAGCTTTCTTT.

The DNA for the CDR3 is TGTGCCAGCTCCAGGGAGGCGGGATCAGATACGCAGTATTTT. The encoded protein is CASSREAGSDTQYF. This sequence joins TRBV18 and TRBJ2-3; D perhaps matches TRBD2 (6 bases). V lost 6 bases, J lost 4 bases, and 14 bases lay in between. The CDR3 has 14 residues. CDR1 is KGHSH, CDR2 LQKENI, per germline.

This chain links TRBV6-6 with TRBJ1-3, with D uncertain. Trimming left V 7 bases short and J 4 bases short, with 5 bases between. The CDR3 runs to 11 residues. From germline, CDR1 is MNHNY and CDR2 SVGAGI (reference sequence). The CDR3 protein is CASTQGNTIYF. In DNA form, the CDR3 reads TGTGCCAGCACCCAGGGAAACACCATATATTTT.

The count of this clone is one. This chain connects TRBV6-1 to TRBJ1-2; TRBD1 matches 7 bases. V was clipped by 6 bases and J by 5 bases; unmatched bases: 6. From germline, CDR1 is MNHNS and CDR2 SASEGT. There are 13 residues in the CDR3. CDR3 region: CASRPGQTYGYTF. The CDR3 DNA reads TGTGCCAGCAGGCCGGGACAGACATATGGCTACACCTTC.

V usage is TRBV27 and J usage is TRBJ2-7, with 7 positions matching TRBD1. The CDR3 is 13 residues long. V trimming: 4 bases; J trimming: 2 bases; junction bases outside the gene matches: 2. Germline CDR1 and CDR2: MNHEY and SMNVEV (reference sequence). The CDR3 DNA reads TGTGCCAGCAGTTCGGGACAGACCTACGAGCAGTACTTC. Its protein product is CASSSGQTYEQYF.

This chain links TRBV2 with TRBJ1-3; possible D gene TRBD1, 6 bases. This CDR3 spans 17 amino acids. V was trimmed by 1 base and J by 3 bases, leaving 16 bases between them. CDR1 is SNHLY and CDR2 is FYNNEI in the germline V gene. CDR3 coding DNA: TGTGCCAGCAGTGAAGGGGCTTGGGGGCGACATGGAAACACCATATATTTT. It specifies CASSEGAWGRHGNTIYF.